Below, 22 T cell receptor beta chains from the same sample are listed, as sequenced in a study of blood T cell repertoires in COVID-19. Assay used: immunoSEQ multiplex PCR; TCRdb lists only in-frame clones, some missing. Of about 99,000 clones detected, about four fifths appear once; the ten largest clones hold just under 2%. Material for sequencing was peripheral blood. The receptors stem from a man aged 70-80 years with active or convalescent COVID-19.

The rearrangement uses TRBV9 and TRBJ1-1, with D perhaps matching TRBD1 (5 bases). This CDR3 is built from 13 residues. The V gene lost 4 bases and the J gene lost 3 bases, with 10 bases spanning the gap. The germline CDR1 and CDR2 sequences are SGDLS and YYNGEE. The CDR3 region has the DNA TGTGCCAGCAGCCCACCGGGGGACACTGAAGCTTTCTTT. It encodes CASSPPGDTEAFF.

V gene TRBV29-1 combines with J gene TRBJ2-1; possibly TRBD1 for D (6 bases). The V and J ends lost 6 bases and 2 bases respectively, with 20 bases between them. This CDR3 has 16 amino acids. The germline CDR1 and CDR2 sequences are SQVTM and ANQGSEA. The CDR3 DNA sequence: TGCAGCGTCTTGAACTGGGGGCAAACGGCCTACAATGAGCAGTTCTTC. Translation gives CSVLNWGQTAYNEQFF.

A single count supports this clone. Within the sample, other DNA sequences also encode this same CDR3. The V call is TRBV19, the J call TRBJ1-5, with 10 nucleotides matching TRBD1. Per germline, CDR1 LNHDA and CDR2 SQIVND (reference sequence). J lost 1 base, V lost 3 bases, and 3 bases had no gene match. The CDR3 runs to 16 residues. CDR3 sequence reads: CASSIRTGGSNQPQHF. The CDR3 DNA reads as TGTGCCAGTAGTATTAGGACAGGGGGGAGCAATCAGCCCCAGCATTTT.

The chain recombines TRBV21-1 with TRBJ1-5; TRBD1, the D gene given by the table, was not confirmed from the DNA. TRBV21-1 is recorded as a pseudogene. The CDR3 is made up of 14 amino acids. CDR3 DNA: TGTGCCATCTTTAGGGGGCATAGAAGTCAGCCCCAGCATTTT. Translation: CAIFRGHRSQPQHF.

This clone appeared once. The chain uses TRBV11-2 and TRBJ2-7; D is ambiguous. Deletions cut 1 base from V and 0 bases from J, with 13 bases between. The CDR3 covers 16 residues. Germline V lookup: CDR1 SGHAT, CDR2 FQNNGV. The CDR3 coding sequence is TGTGCCAGCAGCTTAGGCGGCAGCGCTAGCTCCTACGAGCAGTACTTC. The encoded protein is CASSLGGSASSYEQYF.

The chain joins TRBV6-5 to TRBJ2-1; TRBD2 aligns across 7 bases. Germline V gene lookup returns CDR1 MNHEY and CDR2 SVGAGI. The length of the CDR3 is 16 residues. V trimming: 2 bases; J trimming: 2 bases; junction bases outside the gene matches: 6. CDR3 DNA sequence: TGTGCCAGCAGTTACCTACGCGGGGGTACCTACAATGAGCAGTTCTTC. Amino acids: CASSYLRGGTYNEQFF.

The CDR3 sequence is CASSPGSNYGYTF. The CDR3 DNA reads TGTGCCAGCAGTCCGGGGAGCAACTATGGCTACACCTTC. V gene TRBV27 combines with J gene TRBJ1-2; D gene ambiguous. Germline loops: CDR1 MNHEY, CDR2 SMNVEV (reference sequence). V was cut by 5 bases and J by 2 bases, with 9 bases left in between. The CDR3 runs to 13 residues.

The chain combines TRBV24-1 with TRBJ2-3; 9 bases map to TRBD1. Unmatched junction bases numbered 12, after V lost 3 bases and J lost 3 bases. The CDR3 runs to 18 residues. Germline V CDR1 and CDR2: KGHDR, SFDVKD. The CDR3 spells CATSDPNPGTGFTDTQYF. As DNA, the CDR3 is TGTGCCACCAGTGATCCGAACCCCGGGACAGGGTTTACAGATACGCAGTATTTT.

In this sample, this clone turned up a few times. The chain carries TRBV5-8 and TRBJ2-2, with TRBD2 as a possible D gene (7 bases). Trimming removed 0 bases from V and 6 bases from J, with 18 bases in between. Germline values: CDR1 SGHTS, CDR2 YDEGEE. The CDR3 is made up of 17 amino acids. The CDR3 reads CASSLGLQGSGAGELFF. CDR3 DNA sequence: TGTGCCAGCAGCTTGGGCCTACAGGGAAGCGGGGCCGGGGAGCTGTTTTTT.

This chain uses TRBV15 with TRBJ1-4; 9 nucleotides line up with TRBD1. This CDR3 region has 15 residues. V dropped 5 bases and J dropped 5; count of bases not matched to a gene: 6. Germline-derived CDR1 and CDR2 are LNHNV and YYDKDF (reference sequence). Here the CDR3 DNA reads TGTGCCACCAGCCCCCCCGGGACAGGGAATGAAAAACTGTTTTTT. Protein: CATSPPGTGNEKLFF.

The chain joins TRBV6-6 to TRBJ2-7, with 7 bases fitting TRBD2. The CDR3 is made up of 15 amino acids. Germline CDR1 and CDR2: MNHNY and SVGAGI (reference sequence). J lost 1 base, V lost 0 bases, and 3 bases had no gene match. CDR3 bases: TGTGCCAGCAGTTACTCGGCGGGGGAGTCCTACGAGCAGTACTTC. Its protein is CASSYSAGESYEQYF.

This chain joins TRBV19 and TRBJ1-2; the D gene is possibly TRBD1 (5 bases). V shed 0 bases and J shed 9 bases, with 17 bases lying between them. The germline CDR1 and CDR2 sequences are LNHDA and SQIVND (reference sequence). CDR3 size: 15 residues. CDR3 in DNA: TGTGCCAGTAGTATAGATGGTCCGGGGGATTACAGCTACACCTTC. This translates into CASSIDGPGDYSYTF. Complete variable domain (other parts from reference TRBV19 and TRBJ1-2): DGGITQSPKYLFRKEGQNVTLSCEQNLNHDAMYWYRQDPGQGLRLIYYSQIVNDFQKGDIAEGYSVSREKKESFPLTVTSAQKNPTAFYLCASSIDGPGDYSYTFGSGTRLTVV.

The chain links TRBV6-5 to TRBJ1-2, with D perhaps TRBD1 (5 bases). CDR3 length equals 14 residues. The ends were cut back, 0 bases at V and 2 bases at J, with 7 bases in the middle. Germline V gene lookup returns CDR1 MNHEY and CDR2 SVGAGI. CDR3 bases: TGTGCCAGCAGTTACTCGGGGGGGAACTATGGCTACACCTTC. It is translated as CASSYSGGNYGYTF.

CDR3 bases: TGTGCCAGCAGTCAGATCTCTGGGGCCAACGTCCTGACTTTC. Encoded protein: CASSQISGANVLTF. The chain joins TRBV7-2 to TRBJ2-6; no clear D. Trimming removed 6 bases at V and 0 bases at J, with 6 bases between. The CDR3 extends over 14 amino acids. Germline lookup yields CDR1 SGHTA and CDR2 FQGNSA. Full variable domain (rest looked up from reference TRBV7-2 and TRBJ2-6): GAGVSQSPSNKVTEKGKDVELRCDPISGHTALYWYRQSLGQGLEFLIYFQGNSAPDKSGLPSDRFSAERTGGSVSTLTIQRTQQEDSAVYLCASSQISGANVLTFGAGSRLTVL.

The rearrangement joins TRBV9 to TRBJ1-5, with D possibly being TRBD1 (5 bases). This CDR3 is 14 amino acids long. Germline V lookup: CDR1 SGDLS, CDR2 YYNGEE. With 1 base removed from V and 0 bases from J, the gap between germline ends came to 5 bases. The CDR3 DNA follows: TGTGCCAGCAGCGTACAGGGTAGCAATCAGCCCCAGCATTTT. Its translation is CASSVQGSNQPQHF.

A single count supports this clone. The V gene is TRBV7-2, the J gene TRBJ1-4, with D perhaps TRBD1 (5 bases). The CDR3 runs 16 residues. The germline V gene encodes CDR1 SGHTA and CDR2 FQGNSA. V was pared by 0 bases and J by 8 bases, with 16 bases between. The CDR3 nucleotides are TGTGCCAGCAGCTTAGCCAGTGCATTGGGGCGGGAAAAACTGTTTTTT. Its translation is CASSLASALGREKLFF.

The rearrangement links TRBV18 to TRBJ2-7; weak D call: TRBD1 (5 bases). The germline V gene encodes CDR1 KGHSH and CDR2 LQKENI. This CDR3 comprises 15 residues. The ends were cut back, 3 bases at V and 3 bases at J, with 15 bases in the middle. The DNA of the CDR3 is TGTGCCAGCTCACCTCCGTGGGGCCCAGGCTACGAGCAGTACTTC. It encodes CASSPPWGPGYEQYF.

V and J are TRBV6-5 and TRBJ1-2; TRBD1 is a possible D gene (6 bases). V was shortened by 8 bases and J by 4 bases, with 20 bases between the two germline ends. The CDR3 has 15 amino acids. Germline assignment: CDR1 MNHEY and CDR2 SVGAGI. The DNA for the CDR3 is TGTGCCAGCCAGCTCACCTTTTTGGACAGCTATGGCTACACCTTC. The encoded protein is CASQLTFLDSYGYTF.

The rearrangement uses TRBV2 and TRBJ1-6; 7 positions agree with TRBD1. V lost 4 bases, J lost 6 bases, and 3 bases stayed unmatched. The CDR3 sequence is 14 residues long. Germline CDR1 SNHLY, CDR2 FYNNEI. The CDR3 loop reads CASSAQGGNSPLHF. The CDR3 coding sequence is TGTGCCAGCAGTGCTCAGGGGGGTAATTCACCCCTCCACTTT.

The chain recombines TRBV5-4 with TRBJ1-1; D possibly corresponds to TRBD1 (6 bases). The V gene's germline CDR1 is SGHNT and CDR2 YYREEE (reference sequence). Trimming stripped 4 bases from V and 4 bases from J, with 14 bases between. The CDR3 length is 14 residues. The CDR3 bases are TGTGCCAGCAGCAATCCCGGACAGTTCACTGAAGCTTTCTTT. It specifies CASSNPGQFTEAFF.

The chain recombines TRBV6-6 with TRBJ2-5; TRBD2 matches at 7 bases. Germline CDR1 MNHNY, CDR2 SVGAGI (reference sequence). Trimming removed 6 bases from V and 3 bases from J; junction bases left unmatched: 1. There are 12 residues in the CDR3. CDR3 bases: TGTGCCAGCAGGCTAGCGGAAGAGACCCAGTACTTC. It specifies CASRLAEETQYF.

The J gene is TRBJ2-1, the V gene TRBV12-5; D is possibly TRBD2 (5 bases). With 0 bases removed from V and 9 bases from J, the gap between germline ends came to 9 bases. Germline V gene sequence: CDR1 LGHNT, CDR2 FRNRAP. The CDR3 is 13 amino acids. CDR3 sequence: CASGLVPGSEQFF. For the CDR3, the DNA is TGTGCTAGTGGTTTGGTACCGGGGTCTGAGCAGTTCTTC. The full variable domain, in which reference TRBV12-5 and TRBJ2-1 provide the parts outside the CDR3, is DARVTQTPRHKVTEMGQEVTMRCQPILGHNTVFWYRQTMMQGLELLAYFRNRAPLDDSGMPKDRFSAEMPDATLATLKIQPSEPRDSAVYFCASGLVPGSEQFFGPGTRLTVL.